The present TCR beta chain was sequenced within a study of blood T cell dynamics during melanoma immunotherapy. Study information: Patients with metastatic melanoma got pembrolizumab or nivolumab-ipilimumab as first-line care. General observations from the study: PBMC repertoires of eventual disease-control patients split at W3 into clonality or diversity gains.

Some clones are missing from TCRdb's copy, which holds only in-frame ones; the method was immunoSEQ multiplex PCR. Among 5,000 to 7,500 clones listed, just over 85% were seen once. As regards this clone: Its antigen remains unidentified.

This CDR3 has 16 residues. V shed 2 bases, J shed 4 bases, and the junction held 5 bases outside the gene matches. Germline CDR1 MNHNS, CDR2 SASEGT. The time point here: pre-treatment baseline. Response was assessed by RECIST 1.1 at 12 weeks, except a couple of rapid progressors. Patients had no prior systemic cancer treatment, immunosuppressants or other active cancers. Sample: blood, taken from a patient treated with checkpoint blockade. The TCR sequence derives from a human donor with melanoma. This chain joins TRBV6-1 and TRBJ2-2; 9 nucleotides agree with TRBD1. CDR3 DNA sequence: TGTGCCAGCAGTGAAAGGACAGGGGACACCACCGGGGAGCTGTTTTTT. Translating it yields CASSERTGDTTGELFF.